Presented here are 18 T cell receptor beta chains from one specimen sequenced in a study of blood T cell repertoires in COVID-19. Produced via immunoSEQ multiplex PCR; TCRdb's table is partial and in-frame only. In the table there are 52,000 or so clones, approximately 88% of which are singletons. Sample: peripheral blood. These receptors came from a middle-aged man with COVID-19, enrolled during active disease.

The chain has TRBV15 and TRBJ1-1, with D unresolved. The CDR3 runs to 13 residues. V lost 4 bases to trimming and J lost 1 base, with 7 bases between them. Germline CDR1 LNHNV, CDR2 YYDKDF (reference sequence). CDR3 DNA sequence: TGTGCCACCAGCACCGCCGGGAACACTGAAGCTTTCTTT. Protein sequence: CATSTAGNTEAFF.

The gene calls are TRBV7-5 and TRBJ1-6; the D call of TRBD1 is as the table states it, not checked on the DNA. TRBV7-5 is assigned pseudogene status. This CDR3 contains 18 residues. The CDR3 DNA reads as TGTGTCAGAAGGAGGGGGTTTAACGTCGGTCCCTATAATTCACCCCTCCACTTT. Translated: CVRRRGFNVGPYNSPLHF.

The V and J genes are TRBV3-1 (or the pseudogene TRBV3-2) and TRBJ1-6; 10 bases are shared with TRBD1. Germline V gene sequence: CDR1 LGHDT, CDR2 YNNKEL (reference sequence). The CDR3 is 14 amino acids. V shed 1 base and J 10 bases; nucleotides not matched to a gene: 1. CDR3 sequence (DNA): TGTGCCAGCAGCCAAGGGGGACAGGGGTCACCCCTCCACTTT. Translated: CASSQGGQGSPLHF.

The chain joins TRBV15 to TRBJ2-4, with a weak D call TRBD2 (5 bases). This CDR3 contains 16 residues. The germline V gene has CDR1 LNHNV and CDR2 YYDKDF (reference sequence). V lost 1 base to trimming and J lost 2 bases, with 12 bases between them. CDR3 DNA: TGTGCCACCAGCAGAGCGACCGGGGTAACCAAAAACATTCAGTACTTC. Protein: CATSRATGVTKNIQYF.

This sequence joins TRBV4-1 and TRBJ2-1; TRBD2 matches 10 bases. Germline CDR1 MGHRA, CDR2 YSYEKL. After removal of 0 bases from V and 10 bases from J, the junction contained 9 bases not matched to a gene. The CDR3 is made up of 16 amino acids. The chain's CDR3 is CASSQEAAGGPREQFF. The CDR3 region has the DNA TGCGCCAGCAGCCAAGAAGCAGCGGGAGGGCCTAGGGAGCAGTTCTTC.

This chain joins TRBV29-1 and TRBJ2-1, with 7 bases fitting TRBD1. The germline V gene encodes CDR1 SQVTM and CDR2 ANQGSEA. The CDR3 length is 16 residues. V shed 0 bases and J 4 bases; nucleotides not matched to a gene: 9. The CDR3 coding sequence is TGCAGCGTTGAAGAATATCTCGGGACAGTATACAATGAGCAGTTCTTC. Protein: CSVEEYLGTVYNEQFF.

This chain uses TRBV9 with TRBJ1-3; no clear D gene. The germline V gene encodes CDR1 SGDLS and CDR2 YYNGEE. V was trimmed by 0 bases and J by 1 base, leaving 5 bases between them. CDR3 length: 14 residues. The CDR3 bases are TGTGCCAGCAGCGTAGCTCTGTCTGGAAACACCATATATTTT. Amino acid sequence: CASSVALSGNTIYF. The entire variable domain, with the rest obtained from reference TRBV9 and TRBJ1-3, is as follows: DSGVTQTPKHLITATGQRVTLRCSPRSGDLSVYWYQQSLDQGLQFLIQYYNGEERAKGNILERFSAQQFPDLHSELNLSSLELGDSALYFCASSVALSGNTIYFGEGSWLTVV.

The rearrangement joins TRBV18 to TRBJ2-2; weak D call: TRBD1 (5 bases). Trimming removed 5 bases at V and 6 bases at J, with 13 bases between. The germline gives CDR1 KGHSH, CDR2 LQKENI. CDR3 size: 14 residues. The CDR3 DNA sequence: TGTGCCAGCTCATCTCAACAGGTGGCCGGGGAGCTGTTTTTT. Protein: CASSSQQVAGELFF.

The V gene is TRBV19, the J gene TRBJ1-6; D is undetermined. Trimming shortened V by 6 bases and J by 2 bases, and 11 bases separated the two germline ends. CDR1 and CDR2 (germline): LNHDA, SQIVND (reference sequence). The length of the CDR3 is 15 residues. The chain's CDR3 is CASRSRETYNSPLHF. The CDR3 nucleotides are TGTGCCAGTAGGTCAAGGGAGACCTATAATTCACCCCTCCACTTT.

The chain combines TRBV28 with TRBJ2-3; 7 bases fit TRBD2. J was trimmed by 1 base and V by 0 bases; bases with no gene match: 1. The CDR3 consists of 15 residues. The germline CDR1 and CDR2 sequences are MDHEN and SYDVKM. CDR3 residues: CASSLWAGGTDTQYF. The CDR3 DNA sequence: TGTGCCAGCAGTTTATGGGCGGGGGGCACAGATACGCAGTATTTT.

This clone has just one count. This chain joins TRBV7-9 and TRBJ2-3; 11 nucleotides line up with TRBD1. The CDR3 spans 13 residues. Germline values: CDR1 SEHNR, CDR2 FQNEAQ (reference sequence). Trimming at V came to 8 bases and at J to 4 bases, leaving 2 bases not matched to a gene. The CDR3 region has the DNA TGTGCCAGCGGACAGGGGGCCGCAGATACGCAGTATTTT. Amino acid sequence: CASGQGAADTQYF.

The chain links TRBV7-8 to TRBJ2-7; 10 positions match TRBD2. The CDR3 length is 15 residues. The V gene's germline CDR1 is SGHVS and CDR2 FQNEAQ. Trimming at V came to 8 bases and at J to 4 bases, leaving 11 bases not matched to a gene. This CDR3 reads CASARGASGGYEQYF. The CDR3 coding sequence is TGTGCCAGCGCAAGGGGGGCTAGCGGGGGTTACGAGCAGTACTTC.

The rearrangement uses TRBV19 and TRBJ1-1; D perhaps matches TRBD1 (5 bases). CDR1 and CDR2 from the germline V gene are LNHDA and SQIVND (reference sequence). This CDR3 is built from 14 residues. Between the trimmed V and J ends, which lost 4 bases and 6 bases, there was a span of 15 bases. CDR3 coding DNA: TGTGCCAGTAGTAGTCAGGGTTCGTCGGCTGAAGCTTTCTTT. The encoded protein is CASSSQGSSAEAFF.

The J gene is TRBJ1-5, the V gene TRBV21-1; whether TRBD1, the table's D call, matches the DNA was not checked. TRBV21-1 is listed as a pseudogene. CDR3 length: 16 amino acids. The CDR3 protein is CASSISGTGNNQPQHF. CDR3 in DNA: TGTGCCAGCAGCATTTCCGGGACAGGAAACAATCAGCCCCAGCATTTT.

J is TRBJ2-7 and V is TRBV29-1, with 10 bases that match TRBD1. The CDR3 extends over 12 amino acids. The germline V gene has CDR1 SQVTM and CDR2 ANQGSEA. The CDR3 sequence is CSGGTGAYEQYF. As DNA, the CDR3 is TGCAGTGGGGGGACAGGGGCCTACGAGCAGTACTTC.

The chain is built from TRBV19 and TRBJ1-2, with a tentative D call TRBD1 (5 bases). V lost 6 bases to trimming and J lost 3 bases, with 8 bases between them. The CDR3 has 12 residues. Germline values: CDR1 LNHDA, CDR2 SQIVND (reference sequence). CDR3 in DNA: TGTGCCAGTAGGGCGGGGGACTATGGCTACACCTTC. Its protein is CASRAGDYGYTF.

CDR3 sequence reads: CASSSLTGSTDTQYF. In DNA form, the CDR3 reads TGCGCCAGCAGCTCCTTGACAGGTAGCACAGATACGCAGTATTTT. The gene calls are TRBV5-1 and TRBJ2-3; the D gene is possibly TRBD1 (6 bases). CDR1 and CDR2 (germline): SGHRS, YFSETQ. This CDR3 comprises 15 residues. The ends were cut back, 3 bases at V and 0 bases at J, with 11 bases in the middle.

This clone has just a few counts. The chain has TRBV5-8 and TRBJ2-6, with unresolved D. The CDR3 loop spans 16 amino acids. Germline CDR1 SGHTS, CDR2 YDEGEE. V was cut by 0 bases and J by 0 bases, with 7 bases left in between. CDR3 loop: CASSLGRNSGANVLTF. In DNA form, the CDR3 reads TGTGCCAGCAGCTTGGGCAGGAACTCTGGGGCCAACGTCCTGACTTTC.